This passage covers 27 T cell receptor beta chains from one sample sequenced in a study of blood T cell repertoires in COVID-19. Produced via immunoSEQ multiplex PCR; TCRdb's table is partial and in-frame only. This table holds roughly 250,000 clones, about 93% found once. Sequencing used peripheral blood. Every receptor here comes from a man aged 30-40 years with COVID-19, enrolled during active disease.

CDR3: CASSVTSADTQYF. CDR3 bases: TGTGCCAGTAGTGTGACATCCGCAGATACGCAGTATTTT. The chain combines TRBV19 with TRBJ2-3; D gene unclear. Germline V gene data show CDR1 as LNHDA and CDR2 as SQIVND (reference sequence). V was clipped by 5 bases and J by 4 bases, with 10 bases between them. The CDR3 is 13 residues long.

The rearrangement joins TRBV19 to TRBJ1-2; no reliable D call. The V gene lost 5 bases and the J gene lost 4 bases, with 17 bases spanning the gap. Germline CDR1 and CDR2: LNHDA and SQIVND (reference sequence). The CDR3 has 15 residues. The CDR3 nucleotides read TGTGCCAGTAGTTCATATGACGGAGGTCTCTATGGCTACACCTTC. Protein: CASSSYDGGLYGYTF.

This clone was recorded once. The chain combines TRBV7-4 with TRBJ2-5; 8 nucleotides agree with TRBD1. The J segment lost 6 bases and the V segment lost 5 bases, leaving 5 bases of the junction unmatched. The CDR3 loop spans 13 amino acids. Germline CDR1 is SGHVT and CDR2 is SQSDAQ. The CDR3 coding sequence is TGTGCCAGCAGCGACAGGGGTTCAAAGACCCAGTACTTC. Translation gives CASSDRGSKTQYF.

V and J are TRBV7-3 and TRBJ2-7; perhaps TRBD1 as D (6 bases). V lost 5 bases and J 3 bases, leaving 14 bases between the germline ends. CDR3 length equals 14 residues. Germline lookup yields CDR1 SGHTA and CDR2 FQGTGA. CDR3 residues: CASSPGHSIYEQYF. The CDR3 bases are TGTGCCAGCAGCCCGGGACATTCAATCTACGAGCAGTACTTC.

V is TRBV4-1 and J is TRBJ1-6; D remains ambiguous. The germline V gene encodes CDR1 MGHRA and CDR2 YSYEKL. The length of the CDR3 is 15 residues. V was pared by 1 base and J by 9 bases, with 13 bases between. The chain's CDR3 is CASSQAGGVSSPLHF. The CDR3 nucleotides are TGCGCCAGCAGCCAAGCAGGAGGAGTTAGTTCACCCCTCCACTTT.

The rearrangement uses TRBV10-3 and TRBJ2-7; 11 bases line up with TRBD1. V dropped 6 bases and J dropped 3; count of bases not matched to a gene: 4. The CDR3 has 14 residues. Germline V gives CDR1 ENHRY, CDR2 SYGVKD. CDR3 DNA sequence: TGTGCCATCAGGCAGGGACAGGGGGTCTACGAGCAGTACTTC. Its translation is CAIRQGQGVYEQYF.

The CDR3 region has the DNA TGTGCCACCAGCAGATTAGGGACTAGCGACTATGGCTACACCTTC. Translating gives CATSRLGTSDYGYTF. This chain joins TRBV15 and TRBJ1-2, with D perhaps matching TRBD1 (5 bases). Germline values: CDR1 LNHNV, CDR2 YYDKDF (reference sequence). The CDR3 is 15 amino acids. V lost 2 bases, J lost 3 bases, and 13 bases lay in between.

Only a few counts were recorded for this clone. The CDR3 reads CASSPTTIPGHRDSPLHF. The CDR3 DNA reads TGTGCCAGCAGTCCAACAACAATACCGGGACATCGAGATTCACCCCTCCACTTT. J is TRBJ1-6 and V is TRBV6-6, with a possible D match to TRBD1 (6 bases). The germline V and J ends were trimmed by 5 bases and 8 bases, with 25 bases remaining between them. The CDR3 sequence is 18 residues long. CDR1 and CDR2 (germline): MNHNY, SVGAGI (reference sequence).

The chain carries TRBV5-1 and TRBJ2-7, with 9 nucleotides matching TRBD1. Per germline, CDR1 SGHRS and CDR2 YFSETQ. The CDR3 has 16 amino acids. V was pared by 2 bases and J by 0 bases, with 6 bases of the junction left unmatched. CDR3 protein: CASSFDPGQGSYEQYF. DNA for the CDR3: TGCGCCAGCAGCTTCGATCCGGGACAGGGCTCCTACGAGCAGTACTTC.

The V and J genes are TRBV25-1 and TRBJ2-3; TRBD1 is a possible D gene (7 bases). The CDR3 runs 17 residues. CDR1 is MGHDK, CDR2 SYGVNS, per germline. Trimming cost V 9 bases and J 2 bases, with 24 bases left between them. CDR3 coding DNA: TGTGCCAGTCAAACAGGGGACTTGAGCCCTTTCACAGATACGCAGTATTTT. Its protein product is CASQTGDLSPFTDTQYF.

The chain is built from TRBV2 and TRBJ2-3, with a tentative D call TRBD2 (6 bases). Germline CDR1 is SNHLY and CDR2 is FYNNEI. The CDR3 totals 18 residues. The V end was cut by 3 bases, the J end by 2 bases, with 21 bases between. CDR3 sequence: CASSEVLLSGTYTDTQYF. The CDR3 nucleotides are TGTGCCAGCAGTGAGGTATTACTTAGCGGAACTTACACAGATACGCAGTATTTT.

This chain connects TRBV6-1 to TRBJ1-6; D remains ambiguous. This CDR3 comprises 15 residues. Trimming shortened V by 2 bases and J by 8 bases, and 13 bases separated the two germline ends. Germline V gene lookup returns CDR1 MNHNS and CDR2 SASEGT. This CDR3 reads CASSEIGPGHSPLHF. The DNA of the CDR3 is TGTGCCAGCAGTGAAATTGGCCCTGGCCATTCACCCCTCCACTTT.

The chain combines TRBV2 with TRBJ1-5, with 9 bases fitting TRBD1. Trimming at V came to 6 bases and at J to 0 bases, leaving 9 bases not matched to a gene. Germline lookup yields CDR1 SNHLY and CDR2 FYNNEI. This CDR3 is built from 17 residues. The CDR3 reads CASRGQGYGFSNQPQHF. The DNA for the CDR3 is TGTGCCAGCAGGGGACAGGGTTATGGGTTTAGCAATCAGCCCCAGCATTTT.

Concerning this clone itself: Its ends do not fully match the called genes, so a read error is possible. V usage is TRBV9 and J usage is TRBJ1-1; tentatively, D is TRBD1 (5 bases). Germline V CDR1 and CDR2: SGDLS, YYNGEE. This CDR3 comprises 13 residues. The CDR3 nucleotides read TGTGCCAGCAGCGTAGGACAGCACACAGAAGCTTTCTTT. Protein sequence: CASSVGQHTEAFF.

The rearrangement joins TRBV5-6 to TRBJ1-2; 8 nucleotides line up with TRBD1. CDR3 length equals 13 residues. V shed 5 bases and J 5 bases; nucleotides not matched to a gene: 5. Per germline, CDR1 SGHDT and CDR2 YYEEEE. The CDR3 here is CASRKDRAYGYTF. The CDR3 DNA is TGTGCCAGCAGAAAGGACAGGGCTTATGGCTACACCTTC.

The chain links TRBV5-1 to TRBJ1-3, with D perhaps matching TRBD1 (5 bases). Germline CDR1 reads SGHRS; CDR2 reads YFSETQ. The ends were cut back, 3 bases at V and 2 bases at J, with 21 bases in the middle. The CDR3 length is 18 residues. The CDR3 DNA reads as TGCGCCAGCAGCTCCCTGGGGGGACTCCCGGGGCCTGGAAACACCATATATTTT. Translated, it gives CASSSLGGLPGPGNTIYF.

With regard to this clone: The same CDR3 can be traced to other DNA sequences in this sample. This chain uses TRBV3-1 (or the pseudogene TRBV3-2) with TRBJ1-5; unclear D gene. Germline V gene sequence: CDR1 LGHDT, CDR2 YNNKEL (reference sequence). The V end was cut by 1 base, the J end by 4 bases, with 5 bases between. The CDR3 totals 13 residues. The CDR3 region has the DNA TGTGCCAGCAGCCAAGCAGGAAATCAGCCCCAGCATTTT. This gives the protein CASSQAGNQPQHF.

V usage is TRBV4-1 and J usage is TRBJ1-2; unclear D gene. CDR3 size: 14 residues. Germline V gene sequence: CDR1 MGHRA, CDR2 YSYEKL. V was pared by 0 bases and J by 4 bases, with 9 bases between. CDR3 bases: TGCGCCAGCAGCCAAGAACGGTTGAGCTATGGCTACACCTTC. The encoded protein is CASSQERLSYGYTF.

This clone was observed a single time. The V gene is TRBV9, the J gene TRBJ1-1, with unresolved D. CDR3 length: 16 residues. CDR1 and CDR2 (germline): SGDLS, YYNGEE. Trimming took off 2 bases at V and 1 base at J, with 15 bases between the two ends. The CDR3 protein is CASSVGPGQTNTEAFF. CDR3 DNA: TGTGCCAGCAGCGTCGGCCCTGGGCAGACGAACACTGAAGCTTTCTTT.

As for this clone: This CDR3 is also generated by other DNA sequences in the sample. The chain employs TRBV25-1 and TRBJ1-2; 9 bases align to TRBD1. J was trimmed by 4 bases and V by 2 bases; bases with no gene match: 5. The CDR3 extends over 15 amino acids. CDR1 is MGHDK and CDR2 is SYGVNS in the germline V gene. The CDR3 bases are TGTGCCAGCAGTGAAGGTACAGGGGGCCCCTATGGCTACACCTTC. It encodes CASSEGTGGPYGYTF.

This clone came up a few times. CDR3 coding DNA: TGTGCCAGCAGTAGACAGGGGTGGACACCCCTCCACTTT. Residues: CASSRQGWTPLHF. V is TRBV2 and J is TRBJ1-6; 8 bases line up with TRBD1. In germline, CDR1 is SNHLY, CDR2 FYNNEI. The CDR3 has 13 residues. V was clipped by 5 bases and J by 11 bases; unmatched bases: 5. The whole variable domain, remainder taken from reference TRBV2 and TRBJ1-6, is EPEVTQTPSHQVTQMGQEVILRCVPISNHLYFYWYRQILGQKVEFLVSFYNNEISEKSEIFDDQFSVERPDGSNFTLKIRSTKLEDSAMYFCASSRQGWTPLHFGNGTRLTVT.

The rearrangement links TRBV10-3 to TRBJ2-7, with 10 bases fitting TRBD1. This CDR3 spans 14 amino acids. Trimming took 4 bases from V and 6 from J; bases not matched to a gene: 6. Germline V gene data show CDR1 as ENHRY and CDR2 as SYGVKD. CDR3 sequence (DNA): TGTGCCATCAGTGCCGGGACAGGGGTCCTCGAGCAGTACTTC. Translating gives CAISAGTGVLEQYF.

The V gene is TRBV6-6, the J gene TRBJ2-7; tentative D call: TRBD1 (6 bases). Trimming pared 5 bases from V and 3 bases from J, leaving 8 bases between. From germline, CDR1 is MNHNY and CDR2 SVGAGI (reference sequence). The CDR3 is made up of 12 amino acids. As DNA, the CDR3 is TGTGCCAGCAGTCTGGGACACTACGAGCAGTACTTC. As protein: CASSLGHYEQYF.

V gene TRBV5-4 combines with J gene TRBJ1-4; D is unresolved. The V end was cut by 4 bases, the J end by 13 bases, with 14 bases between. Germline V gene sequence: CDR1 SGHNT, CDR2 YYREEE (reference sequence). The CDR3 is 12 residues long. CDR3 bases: TGTGCCAGCAGCGCTGACACCACCGGACTGTTTTTT. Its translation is CASSADTTGLFF.

As DNA, the CDR3 is TGTGCCAGCAGTTACATGCGGGCGGGGGCGGATACGCAGTATTTT. Its translation is CASSYMRAGADTQYF. The V gene is TRBV6-6, the J gene TRBJ2-3, with D tentatively TRBD2 (7 bases). The germline gives CDR1 MNHNY, CDR2 SVGAGI (reference sequence). The CDR3 spans 15 residues. The V end lost 2 bases, the J end lost 6 bases, and 15 bases lay between the germline ends.

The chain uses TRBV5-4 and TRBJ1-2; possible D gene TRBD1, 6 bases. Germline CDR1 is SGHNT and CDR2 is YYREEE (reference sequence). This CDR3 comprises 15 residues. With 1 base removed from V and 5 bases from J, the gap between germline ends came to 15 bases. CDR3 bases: TGTGCCAGCAGCTTGCCATCGGGGGGCGGTTATGGCTACACCTTC. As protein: CASSLPSGGGYGYTF.

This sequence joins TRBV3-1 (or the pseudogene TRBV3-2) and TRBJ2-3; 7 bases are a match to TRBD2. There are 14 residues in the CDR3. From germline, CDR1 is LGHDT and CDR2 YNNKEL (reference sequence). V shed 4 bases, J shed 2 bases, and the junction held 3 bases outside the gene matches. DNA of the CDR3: TGTGCCAGCAGCCGCCGGGACTACACAGATACGCAGTATTTT. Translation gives CASSRRDYTDTQYF.